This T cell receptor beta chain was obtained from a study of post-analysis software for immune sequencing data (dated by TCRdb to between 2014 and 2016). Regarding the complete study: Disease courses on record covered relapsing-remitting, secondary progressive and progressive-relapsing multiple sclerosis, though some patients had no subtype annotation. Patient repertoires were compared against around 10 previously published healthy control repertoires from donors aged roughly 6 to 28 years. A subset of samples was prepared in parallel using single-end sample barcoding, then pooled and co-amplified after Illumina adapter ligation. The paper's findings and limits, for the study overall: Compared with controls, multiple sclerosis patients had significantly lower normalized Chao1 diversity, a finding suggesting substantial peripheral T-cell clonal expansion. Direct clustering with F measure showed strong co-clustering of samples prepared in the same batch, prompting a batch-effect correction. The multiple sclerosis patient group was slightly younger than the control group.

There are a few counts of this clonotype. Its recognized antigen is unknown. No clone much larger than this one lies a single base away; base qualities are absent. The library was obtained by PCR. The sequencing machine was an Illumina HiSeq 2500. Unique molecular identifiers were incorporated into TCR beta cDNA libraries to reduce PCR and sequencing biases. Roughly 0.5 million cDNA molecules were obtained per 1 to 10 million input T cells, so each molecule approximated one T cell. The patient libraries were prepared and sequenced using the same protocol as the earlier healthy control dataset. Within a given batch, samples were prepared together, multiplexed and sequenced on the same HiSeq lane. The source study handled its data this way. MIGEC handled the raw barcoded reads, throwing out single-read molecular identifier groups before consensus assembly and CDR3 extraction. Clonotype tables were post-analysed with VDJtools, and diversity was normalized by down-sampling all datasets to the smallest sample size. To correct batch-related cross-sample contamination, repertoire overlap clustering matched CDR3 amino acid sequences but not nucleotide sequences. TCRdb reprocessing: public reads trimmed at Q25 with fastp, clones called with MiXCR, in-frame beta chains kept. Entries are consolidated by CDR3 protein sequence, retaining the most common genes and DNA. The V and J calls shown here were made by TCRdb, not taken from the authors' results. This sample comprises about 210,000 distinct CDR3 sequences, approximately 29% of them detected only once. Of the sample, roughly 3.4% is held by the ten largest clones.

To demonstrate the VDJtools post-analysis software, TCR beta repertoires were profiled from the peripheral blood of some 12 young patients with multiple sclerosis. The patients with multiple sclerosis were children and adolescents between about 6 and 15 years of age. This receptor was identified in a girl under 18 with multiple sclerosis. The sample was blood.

CDR3 loop: CSAFDRNTGELFF. The sequence in DNA is TGCAGTGCCTTTGACAGAAACACCGGGGAGCTGTTTTTT. The rearranged chain carries TRBV20-1 and TRBJ2-2; the D segment could be TRBD1, given 5 matching bases. CDR3 length: 13 amino acids, cysteine to phenylalanine. Only the CDR3 DNA is retained, 39 bases long and in frame from the first base. The germline V gene (reference sequence) specifies DFQATT as CDR1 and SNEGSKA as CDR2. V and J lose 6 bases and 2 bases, and a span of 10 bases separates them.